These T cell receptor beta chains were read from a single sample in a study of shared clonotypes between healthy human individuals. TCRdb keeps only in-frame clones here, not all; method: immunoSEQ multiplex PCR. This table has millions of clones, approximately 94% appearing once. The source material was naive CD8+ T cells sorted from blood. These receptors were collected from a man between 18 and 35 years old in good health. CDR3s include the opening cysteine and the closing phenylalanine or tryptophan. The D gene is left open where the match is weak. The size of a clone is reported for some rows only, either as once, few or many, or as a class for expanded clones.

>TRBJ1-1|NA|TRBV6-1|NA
TGTGCCAGCAGTCCGATTCCCCTACAGGTGTTAGAAGCTTTCTTT
CASSPIPLQVLEAFF
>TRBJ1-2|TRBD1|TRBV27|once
TGTGCCAGCAGTTTCACCGGGACAGGGGATGGCTACACCTTC
CASSFTGTGDGYTF
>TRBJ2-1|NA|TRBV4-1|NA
TGCGCCAGCAGCCAAGGACAGGTCGCCAATGAGCAGTTCTTC
CASSQGQVANEQFF
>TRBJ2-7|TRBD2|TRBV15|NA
TGTGCCACCAGCAGTACTAGCGCTCCCTACGAGCAGTACTTC
CATSSTSAPYEQYF
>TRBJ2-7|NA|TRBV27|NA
TGTGCCAGCAGTTTAATCAGCGGGTCCTACGAGCAGTACTTC
CASSLISGSYEQYF
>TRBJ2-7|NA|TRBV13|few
TGTGCCAGCAGCCCCGGACGGACCTACGAGCAGTACTTC
CASSPGRTYEQYF
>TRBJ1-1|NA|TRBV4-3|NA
TGCGCCAGCAGCCCACTGCAAGGAGGACTAGGAGCTTTCTTT
CASSPLQGGLGAFF
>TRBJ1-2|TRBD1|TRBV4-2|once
TGTGCCAGCAGCCACCCCGGGGACAGGGTAGGCTACACCTTC
CASSHPGDRVGYTF
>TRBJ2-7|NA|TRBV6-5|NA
TGTGCCAGCAGTTACTCGACCGGGGAAGCCTCCTACGAGCAGTACTTC
CASSYSTGEASYEQYF
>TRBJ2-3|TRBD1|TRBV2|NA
TGTGCCAGCAGTGAAGCGGTGGGGACAGGGGCAGGAGATACGCAGTATTTT
CASSEAVGTGAGDTQYF
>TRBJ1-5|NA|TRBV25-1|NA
TGTGCCAGCAGTGAATCGGGGAACATAGGCAATCAGCCCCAGCATTTT
CASSESGNIGNQPQHF
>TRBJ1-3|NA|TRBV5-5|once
TGTGCCAGCAGCTTGGTTCCGGGGGCAAGAGACACCATATATTTT
CASSLVPGARDTIYF
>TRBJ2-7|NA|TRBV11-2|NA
TGTGCCAGCAGCTCCTTAATAACCCCAGGTAGGGACTACGAGCAGTACTTC
CASSSLITPGRDYEQYF
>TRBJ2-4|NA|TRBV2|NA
TGTGCCAGCAGTTTCACGGTCGGGGGAGAGGGAAAAAACATTCAGTACTTC
CASSFTVGGEGKNIQYF
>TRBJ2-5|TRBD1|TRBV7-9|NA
TGTGCCAGCAGTCTACAGGGGGTCGAGACCCAGTACTTC
CASSLQGVETQYF
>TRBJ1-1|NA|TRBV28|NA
TGTGCCAGCAGTTTCAGAGGTGGGGCGGGTGAAGCTTTCTTT
CASSFRGGAGEAFF
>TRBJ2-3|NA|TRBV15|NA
TGTGCCACCAGCAGGACTGTTGTGGGCACAGATACGCAGTATTTT
CATSRTVVGTDTQYF
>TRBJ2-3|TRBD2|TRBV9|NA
TGTGCCAGCAGCCCACAGAGGGCTAGCGGGGTCACAGATACGCAGTATTTT
CASSPQRASGVTDTQYF
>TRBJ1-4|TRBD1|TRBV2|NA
TGTGCCAGCAGCCCAGTCCCGGGACAGGGCACTAATGAAAAACTGTTTTTT
CASSPVPGQGTNEKLFF
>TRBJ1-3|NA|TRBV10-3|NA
TGTGCCATCAGTGAGGGGCCGTTCTCTGGAAACACCATATATTTT
CAISEGPFSGNTIYF
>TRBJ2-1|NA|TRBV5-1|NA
TGCGCCAGCAGCTTAACTGAGGGGGGCACCGTCAATGAGCAGTTCTTC
CASSLTEGGTVNEQFF
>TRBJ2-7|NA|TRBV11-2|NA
TGTGCCAGCAGCTCGAGTTTGTCCCCTCTCGAGCAGTACTTC
CASSSSLSPLEQYF
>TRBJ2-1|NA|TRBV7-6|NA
TGTGCCAGCAGCCTAGGACCCGGGGGCCACAATGAGCAGTTCTTC
CASSLGPGGHNEQFF
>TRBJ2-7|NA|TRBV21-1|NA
TGTGCCAGCTGCTCGGCTAGCGGTTACGAGCAGTACTTC
CASCSASGYEQYF
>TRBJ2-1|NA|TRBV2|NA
TGTGCCAGCAGCGAAGACAGGCTAGCGGCGAACGGGGAGCAGTTCTTC
CASSEDRLAANGEQFF
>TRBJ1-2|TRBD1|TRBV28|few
TGTGCCAGCAAACCCGGGACAGGGGGGAACTTCTATGGCTACACCTTC
CASKPGTGGNFYGYTF
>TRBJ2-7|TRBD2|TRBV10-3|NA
TGTGCCATCGCCCTAGCGGGGGACGCCTACGAGCAGTACTTC
CAIALAGDAYEQYF
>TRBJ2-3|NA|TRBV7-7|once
TGTGCTAGCAGCGCGGGACCCACCACAGATACGCAGTATTTT
CASSAGPTTDTQYF
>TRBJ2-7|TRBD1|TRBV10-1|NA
TGCGCCAGTACCGGGGACAGCGCCTACGAGCAGTACTTC
CASTGDSAYEQYF